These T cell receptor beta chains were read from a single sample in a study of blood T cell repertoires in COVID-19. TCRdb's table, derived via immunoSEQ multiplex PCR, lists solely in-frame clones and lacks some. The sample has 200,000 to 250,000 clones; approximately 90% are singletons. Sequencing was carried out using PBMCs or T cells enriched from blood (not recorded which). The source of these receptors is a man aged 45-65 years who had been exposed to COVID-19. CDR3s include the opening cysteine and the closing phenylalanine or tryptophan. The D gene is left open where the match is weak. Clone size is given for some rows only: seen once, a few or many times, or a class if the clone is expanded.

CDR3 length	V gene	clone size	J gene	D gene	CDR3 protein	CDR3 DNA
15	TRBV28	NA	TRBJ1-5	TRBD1	CASSPSTGANQPQHF	TGTGCCAGCAGTCCATCCACAGGGGCCAATCAGCCCCAGCATTTT
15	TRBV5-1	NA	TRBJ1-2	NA	CASTLGGTGNYGYTF	TGCGCCAGCACCTTAGGCGGGACGGGGAACTATGGCTACACCTTC
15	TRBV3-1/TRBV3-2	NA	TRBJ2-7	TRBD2	CASSQAGLATYEQYF	TGTGCCAGCAGCCAAGCGGGACTAGCGACTTACGAGCAGTACTTC
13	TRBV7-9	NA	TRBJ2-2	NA	CARGQRSTGELFF	TGTGCCAGGGGTCAGCGATCCACCGGGGAGCTGTTTTTT
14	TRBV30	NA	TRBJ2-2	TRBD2	CAWARAGGNGELFF	TGTGCCTGGGCGCGGGCGGGAGGTAACGGGGAGCTGTTTTTT
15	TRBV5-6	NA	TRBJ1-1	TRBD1	CASSWDRGLGTEAFF	TGTGCCAGCAGCTGGGACAGAGGGCTGGGTACTGAAGCTTTCTTT
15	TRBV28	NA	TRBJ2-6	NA	CASRYGGSGANVLTF	TGTGCCAGCAGGTACGGAGGATCTGGGGCCAACGTCCTGACTTTC
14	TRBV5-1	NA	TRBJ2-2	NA	CASSLRMGAGELFF	TGCGCCAGCAGCTTGAGGATGGGGGCGGGGGAGCTGTTTTTT
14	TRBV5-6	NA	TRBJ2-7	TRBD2	CASSLPSGGYEQYF	TGTGCCAGCAGCTTACCTAGCGGGGGGTACGAGCAGTACTTC
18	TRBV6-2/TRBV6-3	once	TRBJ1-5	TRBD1	CASSYLLDRGVLNQPQHF	TGTGCCAGCAGTTACCTACTGGACAGGGGGGTTCTCAATCAGCCCCAGCATTTT
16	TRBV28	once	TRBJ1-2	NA	CASSVTRDPGRYGYTF	TGTGCCAGCAGTGTGACTAGGGACCCCGGACGCTATGGCTACACCTTC
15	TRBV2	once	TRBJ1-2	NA	CARKLEGRANYGYTF	TGTGCCAGAAAACTAGAGGGTAGGGCTAACTATGGCTACACCTTC
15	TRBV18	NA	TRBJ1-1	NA	CASSPPGAGDTEAFF	TGTGCCAGCTCACCACCCGGGGCAGGGGACACTGAAGCTTTCTTT
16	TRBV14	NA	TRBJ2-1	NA	CASSLRGGLRNNEQFF	TGTGCCAGCAGCCTTAGAGGGGGATTAAGAAACAATGAGCAGTTCTTC
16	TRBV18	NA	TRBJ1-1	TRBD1	CASSPQTGTAYTEAFF	TGTGCCAGCTCACCACAAACTGGGACAGCTTACACTGAAGCTTTCTTT
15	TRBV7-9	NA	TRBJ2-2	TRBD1	CASTRDRGNYGELFF	TGTGCCAGTACCCGGGACAGGGGTAATTACGGGGAGCTGTTTTTT
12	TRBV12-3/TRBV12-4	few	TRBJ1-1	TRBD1	CALEGADTEAFF	TGTGCCCTTGAGGGGGCGGACACTGAAGCTTTCTTT
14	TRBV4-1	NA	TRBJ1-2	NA	CASSPDSLFYGYTF	TGCGCCAGCAGCCCGGACAGTCTTTTCTATGGCTACACCTTC
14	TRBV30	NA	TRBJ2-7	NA	CAWRRYLGAYEQYF	TGTGCCTGGAGGAGATATTTGGGAGCCTACGAGCAGTACTTC
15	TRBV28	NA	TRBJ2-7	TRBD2	CASSLGGTNTYEQYF	TGTGCCAGCAGTTTGGGGGGGACCAACACCTACGAGCAGTACTTC
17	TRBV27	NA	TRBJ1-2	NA	CASSLYGGVFLKYGYTF	TGTGCCAGCAGTTTATACGGGGGAGTCTTTTTAAAGTATGGCTACACCTTC
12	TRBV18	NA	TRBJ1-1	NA	CASSITGPGAFF	TGTGCCAGCTCAATTACAGGGCCGGGAGCTTTCTTT
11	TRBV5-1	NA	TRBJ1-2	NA	CASSLRGSYTF	TGCGCCAGCAGCTTGAGAGGGAGCTACACCTTC
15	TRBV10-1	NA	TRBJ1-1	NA	CASSDLGHPNTEAFF	TGCGCCAGCAGTGACCTGGGCCACCCGAACACTGAAGCTTTCTTT
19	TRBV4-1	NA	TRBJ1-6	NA	CASSQASQGRVGYNSPLHF	TGCGCCAGCAGCCAAGCGTCGCAGGGGAGGGTCGGATATAATTCACCCCTCCACTTT
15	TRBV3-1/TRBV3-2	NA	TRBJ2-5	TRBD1	CASSRLGQAQETQYF	TGTGCCAGCAGCCGACTGGGACAGGCGCAAGAGACCCAGTACTTC
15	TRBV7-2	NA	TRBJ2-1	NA	CASRQPGLTYNEQFF	TGTGCCAGCAGGCAGCCGGGACTGACATACAATGAGCAGTTCTTC
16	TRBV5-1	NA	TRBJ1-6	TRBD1	CASSRRSDRERSPLHF	TGCGCCAGCAGCCGGCGTTCAGACAGGGAGCGATCACCCCTCCACTTT
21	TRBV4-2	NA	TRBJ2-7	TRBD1	CASTHGFKVLTRTGASYEQYF	TGTGCCAGCACCCATGGGTTTAAGGTCTTAACTCGGACAGGGGCGTCCTACGAGCAGTACTTC
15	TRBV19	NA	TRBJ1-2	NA	CASSLSGTPSNGYTF	TGTGCCAGTAGTCTCTCCGGGACACCCAGCAATGGCTACACCTTC
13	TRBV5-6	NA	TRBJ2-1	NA	CASSLGPTGEQFF	TGTGCCAGCAGCTTGGGCCCCACTGGTGAGCAGTTCTTC
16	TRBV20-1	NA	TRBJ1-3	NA	CSASGGGAPSGNTIYF	TGCAGTGCTAGTGGGGGAGGGGCTCCCTCTGGAAACACCATATATTTT
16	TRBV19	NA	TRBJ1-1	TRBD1	CASSINTGTANTEAFF	TGTGCCAGTAGTATAAATACCGGGACAGCGAACACTGAAGCTTTCTTT
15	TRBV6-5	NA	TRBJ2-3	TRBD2	CASLRLAASTDTQYF	TGTGCCAGTTTGAGACTAGCGGCTAGCACAGATACGCAGTATTTT
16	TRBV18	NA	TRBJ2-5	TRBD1	CASSPTGTGIRETQYF	TGTGCCAGCTCACCAACCGGGACAGGGATTCGAGAGACCCAGTACTTC
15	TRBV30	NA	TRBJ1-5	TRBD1	CAWSDTGGSNQPQHF	TGTGCCTGGAGTGATACAGGGGGCAGCAATCAGCCCCAGCATTTT
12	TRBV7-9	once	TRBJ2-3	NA	CASSPGTDTQYF	TGTGCCAGCAGCCCCGGCACAGATACGCAGTATTTT
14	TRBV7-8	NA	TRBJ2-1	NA	CASSLGSSYNEQFF	TGTGCCAGCAGCTTAGGTAGCTCCTACAATGAGCAGTTCTTC
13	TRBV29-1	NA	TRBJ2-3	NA	CSVLSGDTDTQYF	TGCAGCGTACTTAGCGGAGATACAGATACGCAGTATTTT